The 31 T cell receptor beta chains given below trace back to one sample, sequenced in a study of blood T cell repertoires in COVID-19. Data came from immunoSEQ multiplex PCR; TCRdb stores just in-frame clones and leaves some out. Of more than 300,000 clones listed, around 87% are singletons. Material: PBMCs or T cells enriched from blood (not recorded which). Source of these receptors: a man aged 35 to 55 in a cohort exposed to, infected with or recovered from COVID-19 (not recorded which).

Only one count was recorded for this clone. CDR3 coding DNA: TGTGCCTGGAGTCCCCAGGTGTCATACAATGAGCAGTTCTTC. It specifies CAWSPQVSYNEQFF. The rearrangement links TRBV30 to TRBJ2-1; D remains unclear. The CDR3 is 14 amino acids. V was shortened by 2 bases and J by 4 bases, with 12 bases between the two germline ends. Germline V lookup: CDR1 GTSNPN, CDR2 SVGIG (reference sequence).

The chain employs TRBV30 and TRBJ2-7, with 8 bases identical to TRBD2. CDR3 size: 14 residues. CDR1 GTSNPN and CDR2 SVGIG come from the germline V gene (reference sequence). Germline trimming cut 4 bases from V and 7 bases from J; bases unmatched to any gene: 12. For the CDR3, the DNA is TGTGCCTGGAATACGGGACTAGTGGCTCGGGAGCAGTACTTC. Protein sequence: CAWNTGLVAREQYF.

The V and J genes are TRBV19 and TRBJ1-5, with 10 bases fitting TRBD1. The ends lost 5 bases at V and 7 bases at J; junction bases unmatched: 5. The CDR3 has 14 residues. Germline-derived CDR1 and CDR2 are LNHDA and SQIVND (reference sequence). The CDR3 sequence is CASSETGGRQPQHF. CDR3 in DNA: TGTGCCAGTAGTGAGACAGGGGGCCGGCAGCCCCAGCATTTT.

This chain uses TRBV27 with TRBJ1-5, with 8 bases that match TRBD1. CDR3 length: 14 amino acids. The V gene end was trimmed by 8 bases and the J gene end by 1 base; junction bases not matched to a gene: 4. Germline V gene sequence: CDR1 MNHEY, CDR2 SMNVEV (reference sequence). The CDR3 reads CASHTGGSNQPQHF. In DNA form, the CDR3 reads TGTGCCAGCCATACAGGGGGGAGCAATCAGCCCCAGCATTTT.

The CDR3 protein is CASSFLGLAPNMGTGELFF. DNA of the CDR3: TGTGCCAGCAGTTTTCTGGGACTAGCCCCCAACATGGGCACCGGGGAGCTGTTTTTT. The chain couples TRBV27 to TRBJ2-2; 9 bases fit TRBD2. There are 19 residues in the CDR3. Per the germline V gene, CDR1 is MNHEY and CDR2 is SMNVEV (reference sequence). With 3 bases clipped from V and 4 bases from J, the junction kept 15 bases outside the gene matches.

This chain connects TRBV27 to TRBJ1-5; a weak D match, TRBD1 (6 bases). V gave up 8 bases and J gave up 4 bases, with 18 bases separating them. CDR1 is MNHEY, CDR2 SMNVEV, per germline (reference sequence). This CDR3 contains 15 residues. CDR3 amino acids: CASRSGTNDNQPQHF. The DNA for the CDR3 is TGTGCCAGCCGTTCTGGGACAAACGATAATCAGCCCCAGCATTTT.

The sample holds one count of this clone. V usage is TRBV5-4 and J usage is TRBJ2-7, with TRBD1 matching 7 bases. The CDR3 is 15 residues long. Germline V gene data show CDR1 as SGHNT and CDR2 as YYREEE (reference sequence). The junction had 7 bases not matched to a gene; V was cut back by 3 bases and J by 1 base. CDR3 DNA: TGTGCCAGCAGCTCGTTGACAGGGTGGTCCTACGAGCAGTACTTC. As protein: CASSSLTGWSYEQYF. Full variable domain (remainder filled in from reference TRBV5-4 and TRBJ2-7): ETGVTQSPTHLIKTRGQQVTLRCSSQSGHNTVSWYQQALGQGPQFIFQYYREEENGRGNFPPRFSGLQFPNYSSELNVNALELDDSALYLCASSSLTGWSYEQYFGPGTRLTVT.

The V gene is TRBV5-6, the J gene TRBJ2-2; 8 bases agree with TRBD1. The germline V gene has CDR1 SGHDT and CDR2 YYEEEE. This CDR3 contains 16 residues. With 2 bases clipped from V and 4 bases from J, the junction kept 7 bases outside the gene matches. CDR3 region: CASSLARGQGTGELFF. In DNA form, the CDR3 reads TGTGCCAGCAGCTTAGCCAGGGGGCAAGGCACCGGGGAGCTGTTTTTT.

The genes are TRBV6-1 and TRBJ1-4; the D gene is possibly TRBD1 (5 bases). From germline, CDR1 is MNHNS and CDR2 SASEGT. The CDR3 totals 16 residues. Between the trimmed V and J ends, which lost 3 bases and 6 bases, there was a span of 17 bases. The CDR3 here is CASSDISSGFYEKLFF. The CDR3 region has the DNA TGTGCCAGCAGTGACATTTCTTCAGGGTTTTATGAAAAACTGTTTTTT.

The chain couples TRBV19 to TRBJ1-2; the D gene is possibly TRBD1 (6 bases). This CDR3 region has 12 residues. Deletions cut 5 bases from V and 5 bases from J, with 9 bases between. Germline V gene data show CDR1 as LNHDA and CDR2 as SQIVND (reference sequence). CDR3 residues: CASSRQAYGYTF. As DNA, the CDR3 is TGTGCCAGTAGTCGACAGGCTTATGGCTACACCTTC. Variable domain in full (rest from reference TRBV19 and TRBJ1-2): DGGITQSPKYLFRKEGQNVTLSCEQNLNHDAMYWYRQDPGQGLRLIYYSQIVNDFQKGDIAEGYSVSREKKESFPLTVTSAQKNPTAFYLCASSRQAYGYTFGSGTRLTVV.

This clone was seen a few times. The chain carries TRBV30 and TRBJ1-1, with TRBD1 matching 8 bases. Germline loops: CDR1 GTSNPN, CDR2 SVGIG (reference sequence). The CDR3 consists of 13 residues. V dropped 3 bases and J dropped 7; count of bases not matched to a gene: 7. DNA of the CDR3: TGTGCCTGGAGAAGGGACAGGCCTTTTGAAGCTTTCTTT. Amino acid sequence: CAWRRDRPFEAFF.

J is TRBJ2-5 and V is TRBV19, with D possibly TRBD2 on 5 matching bases. The CDR3 contains 15 residues. Per the germline V gene, CDR1 is LNHDA and CDR2 is SQIVND (reference sequence). The V gene lost 5 bases and the J gene lost 2 bases, with 15 bases spanning the gap. CDR3 DNA sequence: TGTGCCAGTAGTTCTGACGGAGGATCTCAAGAGACCCAGTACTTC. Encoded protein: CASSSDGGSQETQYF.

As DNA, the CDR3 is TGTGCCAGCAGTTGGAGGGACAATGAGCAGTTCTTC. Residues: CASSWRDNEQFF. J is TRBJ2-1 and V is TRBV27, with D possibly being TRBD2 (6 bases). Trimming took off 4 bases at V and 5 bases at J, with 6 bases between the two ends. The length of the CDR3 is 12 residues. Germline values: CDR1 MNHEY, CDR2 SMNVEV (reference sequence).

About this clone itself: A read error may be the cause here, since a much bigger clone is one base away. This chain links TRBV6-4 with TRBJ2-2; 7 nucleotides match TRBD1. The V and J ends lost 3 bases and 3 bases, in that order; junction bases with no gene match: 1. Per the germline V gene, CDR1 is MRHNA and CDR2 is SNTAGT. There are 14 residues in the CDR3. The CDR3 sequence: CASSETGDTGELFF. CDR3 in DNA: TGTGCCAGCAGTGAAACAGGGGACACCGGGGAGCTGTTTTTT.

The genes are TRBV3-1 (or the pseudogene TRBV3-2) and TRBJ1-3; possible D gene TRBD1, 6 bases. The CDR3 totals 15 residues. V shed 6 bases and J shed 1 base, with 13 bases lying between them. Germline V gene lookup returns CDR1 LGHDT and CDR2 YNNKEL (reference sequence). The chain's CDR3 is CASRGPGQSGNTIYF. CDR3 DNA: TGTGCCAGCAGAGGGCCCGGACAGTCTGGAAACACCATATATTTT.

This clone is a singleton in its sample. The chain has TRBV3-1 (or the pseudogene TRBV3-2) and TRBJ2-5, with D unresolved. The CDR3 is 15 residues long. The germline gives CDR1 LGHDT, CDR2 YNNKEL (reference sequence). The V end was cut by 0 bases, the J end by 6 bases, with 14 bases between. The CDR3 DNA reads as TGTGCCAGCAGCCAAGATCTCGTAGAAATACAGACCCAGTACTTC. Its translation is CASSQDLVEIQTQYF.

This chain joins TRBV10-1 and TRBJ2-1; D perhaps matches TRBD1 (6 bases). CDR3 length: 13 residues. CDR1 is WNHNN, CDR2 SYGVQD, per germline (reference sequence). V was shortened by 6 bases and J by 10 bases, with 16 bases between the two germline ends. CDR3 DNA: TGCGCCAGCAGCAAGACAGGTTTAGGCGAGCAGTTCTTC. It translates to CASSKTGLGEQFF.

The chain joins TRBV6-5 to TRBJ2-7; D uncertain. CDR1 is MNHEY and CDR2 is SVGAGI in the germline V gene. Trimming shortened V by 2 bases and J by 3 bases, and 14 bases separated the two germline ends. The CDR3 spans 15 residues. CDR3 DNA sequence: TGTGCCAGCAGTTACACCCACAACAGTTTCTACGAGCAGTACTTC. As protein: CASSYTHNSFYEQYF.

This clone was found a few times. J is TRBJ1-2 and V is TRBV6-5; D call uncertain. This CDR3 spans 12 amino acids. The V end was cut by 6 bases, the J end by 2 bases, with 7 bases between. CDR1 and CDR2 from the germline V gene are MNHEY and SVGAGI. The CDR3 is CASRAANYGYTF. CDR3 nucleotides: TGTGCCAGCAGGGCGGCGAACTATGGCTACACCTTC.

The chain couples TRBV5-5 to TRBJ2-7; 9 bases match TRBD1. The germline gives CDR1 SGHKS, CDR2 YYEKEE (reference sequence). This CDR3 is 15 amino acids long. Losses at the gene ends were 2 bases for V and 5 bases for J; bases not matched to a gene: 8. The CDR3 DNA follows: TGTGCCAGCAGCTTCAGAGGGACAGGGCACCACGAGCAGTACTTC. It translates to CASSFRGTGHHEQYF.

The chain combines TRBV27 with TRBJ2-7; no clear D. Per the germline V gene, CDR1 is MNHEY and CDR2 is SMNVEV (reference sequence). The CDR3 loop spans 11 amino acids. Trimming stripped 10 bases from V and 4 bases from J, with 11 bases between. The CDR3 DNA reads TGTGCCACCGCGACACCTTACGAGCAGTACTTC. Residues: CATATPYEQYF.

This chain connects TRBV10-3 to TRBJ1-6, with TRBD1 as a possible D gene (6 bases). The CDR3 contains 13 residues. Germline values: CDR1 ENHRY, CDR2 SYGVKD. The V end lost 6 bases, the J end lost 4 bases, and 7 bases lay between the germline ends. As DNA, the CDR3 is TGTGCCATCAGGGACAGTTATAATTCACCCCTCCACTTT. The encoded protein is CAIRDSYNSPLHF.

The V and J genes are TRBV20-1 and TRBJ2-7; 8 bases line up with TRBD1. Germline CDR1 is DFQATT and CDR2 is SNEGSKA (reference sequence). The CDR3 length is 14 residues. The V gene end was trimmed by 3 bases and the J gene end by 2 bases; junction bases not matched to a gene: 6. Here the CDR3 DNA reads TGCAGTGCTAGTCCCGACAGGGGTACCTACGAGCAGTACTTC. It codes for CSASPDRGTYEQYF.

The chain combines TRBV10-2 with TRBJ2-1; TRBD2 agrees at 12 bases. The junction had 3 bases not matched to a gene; V was cut back by 5 bases and J by 4 bases. This CDR3 contains 15 residues. The germline gives CDR1 WSHSY, CDR2 SAAADI. The CDR3 nucleotides read TGCGCCAGCAGTTCGACTAGCGGGAGATACAATGAGCAGTTCTTC. Translating gives CASSSTSGRYNEQFF.

The V call is TRBV6-5, the J call TRBJ2-1; 8 bases are a match to TRBD2. CDR1 MNHEY and CDR2 SVGAGI come from the germline V gene. CDR3 size: 14 residues. V lost 2 bases to trimming and J lost 8 bases; unmatched junction nucleotides: 5. CDR3 nucleotides: TGTGCCAGCAGTTACGGCGGGAGGTTGGATGAGCAGTTCTTC. Its protein is CASSYGGRLDEQFF.

The chain is built from TRBV30 and TRBJ1-5; 8 positions match TRBD1. Germline CDR1 GTSNPN, CDR2 SVGIG (reference sequence). The CDR3 length is 13 residues. The trim removed 2 bases at V and 6 bases at J, leaving 3 bases unmatched. CDR3 DNA sequence: TGTGCCTGGAGTCCGACAGGGGCTCAGCCCCAGCATTTT. Translating gives CAWSPTGAQPQHF.

CDR3 amino acids: CASSPGAGDASGANVLTF. In DNA form, the CDR3 reads TGTGCCAGCAGCCCAGGGGCAGGGGACGCCTCTGGGGCCAACGTCCTGACTTTC. V and J are TRBV7-8 and TRBJ2-6, with D maybe TRBD1 (6 bases). The CDR3 has 18 residues. Germline-derived CDR1 and CDR2 are SGHVS and FQNEAQ. The germline V and J ends were trimmed by 5 bases and 0 bases, with 17 bases remaining between them.

The chain uses TRBV28 and TRBJ2-1; TRBD2 matches 12 bases. The CDR3 is 17 residues long. The germline gives CDR1 MDHEN, CDR2 SYDVKM. J lost 3 bases, V lost 3 bases, and 6 bases had no gene match. The CDR3 nucleotides read TGTGCCAGCAGTTTTTCCACTAGCGGGAGGTTCTACAATGAGCAGTTCTTC. Protein: CASSFSTSGRFYNEQFF.

The J gene is TRBJ2-1, the V gene TRBV4-2; 10 bases line up with TRBD2. Germline CDR1 LGHNA, CDR2 YNFKEQ. V lost 3 bases to trimming and J lost 4 bases; unmatched junction nucleotides: 6. CDR3 size: 16 residues. CDR3 loop: CASSHSTSGMYNEQFF. In DNA form, the CDR3 reads TGTGCCAGCAGCCATTCAACTAGCGGGATGTACAATGAGCAGTTCTTC.

This chain connects TRBV3-1 (or the pseudogene TRBV3-2) to TRBJ2-7; TRBD2 is a possible D gene (5 bases). Germline CDR1 and CDR2: LGHDT and YNNKEL (reference sequence). The CDR3 spans 14 residues. V was shortened by 4 bases and J by 0 bases, with 10 bases between the two germline ends. The DNA of the CDR3 is TGTGCCAGCAGCCGGACTGAGAGCTCCTACGAGCAGTACTTC. Amino acids: CASSRTESSYEQYF.

The chain uses TRBV19 and TRBJ2-4; D is possibly TRBD1 (6 bases). Germline CDR1 reads LNHDA; CDR2 reads SQIVND (reference sequence). With 6 bases removed from V and 6 bases from J, the gap between germline ends came to 15 bases. There are 14 residues in the CDR3. CDR3 DNA: TGTGCCAGTAGCCGACGGGACACCTTAAACATTCAGTACTTC. It translates to CASSRRDTLNIQYF.